This entry features one T cell receptor beta chain sequence. Its antigen is as yet unknown. This sample was taken from a study of CD8+ T cells in alopecia areata. Germline CDR1 is LNHDA and CDR2 is SQIVND (reference sequence). CDR3 length: 14 amino acids. Trimming removed 6 bases from V and 3 bases from J; junction bases left unmatched: 4. Specified treatment: oral pan-JAK inhibitor, 5-10 mg twice daily. General study points: In scalp samples, resident alphabeta T cells of normal skin are also sequenced.

Once RNA had been extracted, it was reverse transcribed into cDNA to act as the sequencing template. Sequenced by immunoSEQ multiplex PCR; TCRdb stores in-frame clones only, minus some. The sample shows 85,000 to 95,000 clones, just over 70% of them seen only once. This sequence originates from a human donor with alopecia areata. V gene TRBV19 combines with J gene TRBJ2-3; 9 bases agree with TRBD2. The input for sequencing was CD8+ T cells sorted from blood, taken around week 44, from a patient treated with tofacitinib. CDR3 sequence reads: CASRGLATTDTQYF. The CDR3, as DNA: TGTGCCAGTAGGGGACTAGCCACGACAGATACGCAGTATTTT.